This TCR beta chain stems from a study of control samples from healthy donors and cancer patients. Sequencing was performed with immunoSEQ multiplex PCR; in TCRdb, only in-frame clones are kept and a portion is missing. The sample carries 120,000 or so clones, roughly 91% recorded once. The TCR sequence derives from a man aged 35-49 years in good health. Sample: blood.

The CDR3 region is CASSLAPPQSFNEKLFF. For the CDR3, the DNA is TGTGCCAGCAGCTTGGCTCCCCCTCAGTCCTTTAATGAAAAACTGTTTTTT. V is TRBV5-5 and J is TRBJ1-4; D gene ambiguous. This CDR3 region has 17 residues. The V gene lost 0 bases and the J gene lost 4 bases, with 16 bases spanning the gap. Germline CDR1 SGHKS, CDR2 YYEKEE (reference sequence).